Listed here are 8 T cell receptor beta chains from one sample, sequenced in a study of CD8+CD57+ T cells in acquired aplastic anemia. Sequencing involved patients with CD8+CD57+ cell expansion previously shown by flow cytometry. The study profiled TCR beta VDJ and CDR3 using genomic DNA as template. TCRdb re-analysed the reads in MiXCR, keeping a single row per CDR3 protein. The table shows approximately 220,000 distinct CDR3 sequences, with more than 40% occurring only once. The material sequenced was sorted CD4+, CD8+, or CD8+CD57+ T cells (not recorded which) from PBMCs. These receptor sequences come from a human donor with aplastic anemia.

The CDR3 DNA reads as TGTGCCAGCAGCTTCTTCGGGGATGAAAAACTGTTTTTT. Its translation is CASSFFGDEKLFF. The rearrangement uses TRBV7-9 and TRBJ1-4; unclear D gene. This CDR3 has 13 residues. Germline loops: CDR1 SEHNR, CDR2 FQNEAQ (reference sequence). The V end lost 3 bases, the J end lost 6 bases, and 8 bases lay between the germline ends.

This clonotype came up many times. The chain uses TRBV19 and TRBJ1-1, with D perhaps matching TRBD1 (6 bases). The CDR3 is 15 amino acids. V gave up 6 bases and J gave up 7 bases, with 21 bases separating them. Germline V gives CDR1 LNHDA, CDR2 SQIVND (reference sequence). CDR3 residues: CASRPLSGELGEAFF. The CDR3 nucleotides read TGTGCCAGTAGACCACTTTCAGGGGAACTTGGTGAAGCTTTCTTT.

In this sample, this clonotype turned up many times. The chain combines TRBV4-1 with TRBJ1-2; D gene uncertain. This CDR3 is 16 amino acids long. CDR1 is MGHRA, CDR2 YSYEKL, per germline. Deletions cut 0 bases from V and 1 base from J, with 12 bases between. Here the CDR3 reads CASSQEGKGLNYGYTF. Here the CDR3 DNA reads TGCGCCAGCAGCCAAGAAGGGAAAGGTCTTAACTATGGCTACACCTTC.

This clonotype showed up many times. The chain uses TRBV5-1 and TRBJ1-3, with D perhaps matching TRBD1 (5 bases). The CDR3 totals 16 residues. Germline CDR1 SGHRS, CDR2 YFSETQ. Trimming pared 0 bases from V and 2 bases from J, leaving 12 bases between. The CDR3 nucleotides are TGCGCCAGCAGCTTGGACCTTCAGGGCACTGGAAACACCATATATTTT. Encoded protein: CASSLDLQGTGNTIYF.

The chain joins TRBV7-9 to TRBJ1-5; D remains ambiguous. CDR3 length equals 8 residues. Deletions cut 5 bases from V and 11 bases from J, with 1 base between. The germline CDR1 and CDR2 sequences are SEHNR and FQNEAQ (reference sequence). CDR3 in amino acids: CASSTQHF. The CDR3 bases are TGTGCCAGCAGCACCCAGCATTTT. Variable domain in full (rest from reference TRBV7-9 and TRBJ1-5): DTGVSQNPRHKITKRGQNVTFRCDPISEHNRLYWYRQTLGQGPEFLTYFQNEAQLEKSRLLSDRFSAERPKGSFSTLEIQRTEQGDSAMYLCASSTQHFGDGTRLSIL.

The V gene is TRBV29-1, the J gene TRBJ1-6; D is possibly TRBD1 (5 bases). This CDR3 contains 12 residues. Germline V CDR1 and CDR2: SQVTM, ANQGSEA. The V and J ends lost 8 bases and 8 bases respectively, with 13 bases between them. The CDR3 DNA sequence: TGCAGCAGTTTAAGGGACTATTCACCCCTCCACTTT. Translating it yields CSSLRDYSPLHF. Filled out from reference TRBV29-1 and TRBJ1-6, the complete variable domain reads SAVISQKPSRDICQRGTSLTIQCQVDSQVTMMFWYRQQPGQSLTLIATANQGSEATYESGFVIDKFPISRPNLTFSTLTVSNMSPEDSSIYLCSSLRDYSPLHFGNGTRLTVT.

This clonotype was detected only a few times. The rearrangement links TRBV27 to TRBJ1-5, with TRBD1 matching 7 bases. This CDR3 spans 17 amino acids. Trimming at V came to 3 bases and at J to 4 bases, leaving 12 bases not matched to a gene. The V gene's germline CDR1 is MNHEY and CDR2 SMNVEV (reference sequence). The chain's CDR3 is CASSFGPRDSTNQPQHF. The CDR3 nucleotides are TGTGCCAGCAGTTTTGGGCCCAGGGACAGTACTAATCAGCCCCAGCATTTT.

The chain uses TRBV6-6 and TRBJ1-2; 9 bases match TRBD1. This CDR3 comprises 13 residues. Germline-derived CDR1 and CDR2 are MNHNY and SVGAGI (reference sequence). J gave up 8 bases and V 6 bases, and 7 bases lay outside the gene matches. The CDR3 DNA reads TGTGCCAGCAGCCGGGGACAGGGAGAAGGCTACACCTTC. Translating it yields CASSRGQGEGYTF.